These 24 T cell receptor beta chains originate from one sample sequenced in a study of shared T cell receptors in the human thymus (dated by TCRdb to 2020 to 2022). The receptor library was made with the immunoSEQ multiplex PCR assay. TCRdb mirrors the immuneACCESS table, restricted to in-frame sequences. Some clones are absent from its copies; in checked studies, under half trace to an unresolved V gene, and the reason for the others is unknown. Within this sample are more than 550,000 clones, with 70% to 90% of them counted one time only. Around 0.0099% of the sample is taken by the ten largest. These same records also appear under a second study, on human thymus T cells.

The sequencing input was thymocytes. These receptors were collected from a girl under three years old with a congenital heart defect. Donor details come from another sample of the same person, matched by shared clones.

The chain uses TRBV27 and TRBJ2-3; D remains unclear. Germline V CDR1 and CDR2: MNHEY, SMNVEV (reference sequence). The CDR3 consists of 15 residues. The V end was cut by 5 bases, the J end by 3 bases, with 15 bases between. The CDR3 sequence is CASSLKYRATDTQYF. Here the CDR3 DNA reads TGTGCCAGCAGTCTCAAGTATCGAGCGACAGATACGCAGTATTTT.

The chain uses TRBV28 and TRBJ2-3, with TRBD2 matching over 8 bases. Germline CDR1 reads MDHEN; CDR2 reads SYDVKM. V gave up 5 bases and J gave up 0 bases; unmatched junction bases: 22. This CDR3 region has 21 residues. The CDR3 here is CASSRTGAGTSRCSSTDTQYF. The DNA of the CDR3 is TGTGCCAGCAGTCGCACCGGGGCCGGGACTAGTCGGTGTTCTAGCACAGATACGCAGTATTTT.

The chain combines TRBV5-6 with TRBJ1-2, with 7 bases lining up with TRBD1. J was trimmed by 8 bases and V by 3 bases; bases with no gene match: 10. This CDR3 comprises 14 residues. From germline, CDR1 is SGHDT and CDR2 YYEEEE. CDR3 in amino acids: CASSSATGEAGYTF. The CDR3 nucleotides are TGTGCCAGCAGCTCGGCCACAGGGGAGGCAGGCTACACCTTC.

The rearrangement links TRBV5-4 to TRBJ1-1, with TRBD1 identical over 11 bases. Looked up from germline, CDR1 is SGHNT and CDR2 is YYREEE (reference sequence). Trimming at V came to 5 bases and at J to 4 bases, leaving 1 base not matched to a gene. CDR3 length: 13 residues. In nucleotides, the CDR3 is TGTGCCAGCAGGGGGACAGGGGGCACTGAAGCTTTCTTT. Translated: CASRGTGGTEAFF.

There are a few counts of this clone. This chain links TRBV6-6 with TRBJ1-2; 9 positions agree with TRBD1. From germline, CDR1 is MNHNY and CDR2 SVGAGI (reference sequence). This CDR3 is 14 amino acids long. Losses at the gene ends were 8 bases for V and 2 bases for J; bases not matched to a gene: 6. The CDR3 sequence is CASGTGRANYGYTF. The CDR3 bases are TGTGCCAGCGGGACAGGGCGGGCCAACTATGGCTACACCTTC.

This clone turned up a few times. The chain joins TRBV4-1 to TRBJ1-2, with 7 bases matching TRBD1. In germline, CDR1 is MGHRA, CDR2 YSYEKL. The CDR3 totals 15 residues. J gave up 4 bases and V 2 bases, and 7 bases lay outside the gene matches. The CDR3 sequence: CASSQPGQLIYGYTF. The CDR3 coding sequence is TGCGCCAGCAGCCAACCGGGACAGCTTATCTATGGCTACACCTTC.

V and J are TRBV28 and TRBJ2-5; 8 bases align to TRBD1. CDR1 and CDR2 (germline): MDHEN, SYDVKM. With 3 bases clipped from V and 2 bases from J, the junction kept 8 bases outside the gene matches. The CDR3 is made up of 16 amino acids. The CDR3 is CASSLDRDQNQETQYF. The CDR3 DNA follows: TGTGCCAGCAGTTTGGACAGGGATCAAAATCAAGAGACCCAGTACTTC.

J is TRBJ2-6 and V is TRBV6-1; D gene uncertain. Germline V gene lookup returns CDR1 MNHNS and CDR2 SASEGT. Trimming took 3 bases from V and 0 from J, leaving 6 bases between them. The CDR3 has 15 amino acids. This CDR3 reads CASSDSRSGANVLTF. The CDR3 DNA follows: TGTGCCAGCAGTGACTCCCGCTCTGGGGCCAACGTCCTGACTTTC.

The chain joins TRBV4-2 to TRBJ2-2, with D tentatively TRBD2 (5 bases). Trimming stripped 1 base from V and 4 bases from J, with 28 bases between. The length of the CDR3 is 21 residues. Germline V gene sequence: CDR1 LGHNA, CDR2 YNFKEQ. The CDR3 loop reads CASSQAWARQGWRWGTGELFF. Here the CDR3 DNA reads TGTGCCAGCAGCCAAGCCTGGGCCCGGCAAGGGTGGAGGTGGGGCACCGGGGAGCTGTTTTTT.

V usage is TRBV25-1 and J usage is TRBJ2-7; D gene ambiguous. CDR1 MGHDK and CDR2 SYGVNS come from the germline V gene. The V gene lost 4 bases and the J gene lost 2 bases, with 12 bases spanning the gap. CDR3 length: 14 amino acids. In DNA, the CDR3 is TGTGCCAGCAGTGTGACTGAGGCCCCCTACGAGCAGTACTTC. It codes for CASSVTEAPYEQYF.

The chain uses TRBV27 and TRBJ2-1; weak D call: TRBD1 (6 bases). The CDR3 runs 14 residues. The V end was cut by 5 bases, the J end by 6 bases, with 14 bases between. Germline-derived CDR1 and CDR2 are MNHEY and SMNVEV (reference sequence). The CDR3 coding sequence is TGTGCCAGCAGTGACAGGTGGCTACCCAATGAGCAGTTCTTC. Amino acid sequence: CASSDRWLPNEQFF.

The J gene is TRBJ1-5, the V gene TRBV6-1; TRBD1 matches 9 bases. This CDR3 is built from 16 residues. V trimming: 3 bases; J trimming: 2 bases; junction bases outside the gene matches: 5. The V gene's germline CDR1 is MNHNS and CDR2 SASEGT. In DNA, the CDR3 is TGTGCCAGCAGTGAGGGACAGGGTTTCCGCAATCAGCCCCAGCATTTT. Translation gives CASSEGQGFRNQPQHF.

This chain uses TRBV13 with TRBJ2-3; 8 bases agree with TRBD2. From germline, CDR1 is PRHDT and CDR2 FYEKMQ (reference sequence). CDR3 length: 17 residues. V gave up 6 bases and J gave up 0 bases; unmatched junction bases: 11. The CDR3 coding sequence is TGTGCCAGCAGAATAAGGGCGGGGGGATCTAGCACAGATACGCAGTATTTT. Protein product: CASRIRAGGSSTDTQYF.

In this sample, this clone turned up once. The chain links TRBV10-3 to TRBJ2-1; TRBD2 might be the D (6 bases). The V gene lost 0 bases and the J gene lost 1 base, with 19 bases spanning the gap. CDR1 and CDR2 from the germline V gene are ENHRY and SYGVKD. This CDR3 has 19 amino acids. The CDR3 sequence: CAISESGTTSFTSYNEQFF. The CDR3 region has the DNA TGTGCCATCAGTGAGTCTGGGACGACTAGTTTTACTTCCTACAATGAGCAGTTCTTC.

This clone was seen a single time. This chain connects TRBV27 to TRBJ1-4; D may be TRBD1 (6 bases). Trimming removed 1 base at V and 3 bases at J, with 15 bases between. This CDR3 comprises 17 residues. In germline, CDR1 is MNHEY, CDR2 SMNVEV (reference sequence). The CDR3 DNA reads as TGTGCCAGCAGTTTATATACAGGGTCGGGCCCTAATGAAAAACTGTTTTTT. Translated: CASSLYTGSGPNEKLFF.

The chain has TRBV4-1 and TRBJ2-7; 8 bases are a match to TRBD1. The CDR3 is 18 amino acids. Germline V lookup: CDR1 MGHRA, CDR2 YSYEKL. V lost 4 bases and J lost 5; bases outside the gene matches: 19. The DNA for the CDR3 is TGCGCCAGCAGCCCGCGTTCCCCAGGGGGCTCCAAGGACAACGAGCAGTACTTC. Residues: CASSPRSPGGSKDNEQYF.

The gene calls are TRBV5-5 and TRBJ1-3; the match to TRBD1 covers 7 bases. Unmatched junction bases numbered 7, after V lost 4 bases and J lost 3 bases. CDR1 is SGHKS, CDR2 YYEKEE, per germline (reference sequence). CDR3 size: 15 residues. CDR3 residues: CASSVDRFDGNTIYF. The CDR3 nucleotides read TGTGCCAGCAGCGTGGACAGGTTTGATGGAAACACCATATATTTT.

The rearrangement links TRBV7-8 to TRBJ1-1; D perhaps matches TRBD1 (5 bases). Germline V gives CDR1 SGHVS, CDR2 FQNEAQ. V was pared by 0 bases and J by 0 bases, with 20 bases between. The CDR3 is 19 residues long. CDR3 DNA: TGTGCCAGCAGCTTAGCGTCACAGGCCCACCCAAACATGAACACTGAAGCTTTCTTT. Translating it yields CASSLASQAHPNMNTEAFF.

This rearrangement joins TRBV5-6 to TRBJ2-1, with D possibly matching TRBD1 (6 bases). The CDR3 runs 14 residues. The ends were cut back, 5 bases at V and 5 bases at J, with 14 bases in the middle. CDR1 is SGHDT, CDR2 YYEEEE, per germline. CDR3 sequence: CASRYREGDNEQFF. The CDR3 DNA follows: TGTGCCAGCAGGTACAGGGAAGGGGACAATGAGCAGTTCTTC.

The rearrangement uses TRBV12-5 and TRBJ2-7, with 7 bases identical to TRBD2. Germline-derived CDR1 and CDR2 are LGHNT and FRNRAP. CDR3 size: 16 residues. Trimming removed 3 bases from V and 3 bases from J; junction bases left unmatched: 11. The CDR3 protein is CASGFSLCSGLYEQYF. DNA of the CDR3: TGTGCTAGTGGTTTTAGTCTGTGTAGCGGGCTCTACGAGCAGTACTTC.

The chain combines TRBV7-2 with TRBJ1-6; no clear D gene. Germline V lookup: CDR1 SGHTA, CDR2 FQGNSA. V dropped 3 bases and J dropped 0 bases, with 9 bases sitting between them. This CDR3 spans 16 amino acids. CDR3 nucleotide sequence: TGTGCCAGCAGCTTTCCAGGAAGCTCCTATAATTCACCCCTCCACTTT. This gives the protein CASSFPGSSYNSPLHF.

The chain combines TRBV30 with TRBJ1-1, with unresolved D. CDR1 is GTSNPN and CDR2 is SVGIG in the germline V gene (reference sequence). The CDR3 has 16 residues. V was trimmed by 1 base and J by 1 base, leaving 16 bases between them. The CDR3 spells CAWSDGFGRGNTEAFF. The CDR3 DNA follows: TGTGCCTGGAGTGATGGGTTCGGTCGGGGGAACACTGAAGCTTTCTTT. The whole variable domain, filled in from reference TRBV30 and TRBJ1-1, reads SQTIHQWPATLVQPVGSPLSLECTVEGTSNPNLYWYRQAAGRGLQLLFYSVGIGQISSEVPQNLSASRPQDRQFILSSKKLLLSDSGFYLCAWSDGFGRGNTEAFFGQGTRLTVV.

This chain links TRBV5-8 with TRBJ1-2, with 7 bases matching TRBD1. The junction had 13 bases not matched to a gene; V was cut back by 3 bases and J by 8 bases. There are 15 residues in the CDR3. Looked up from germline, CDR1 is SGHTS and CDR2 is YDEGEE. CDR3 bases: TGTGCCAGCAGCTCCAGGGGACAGAGGAGATCCGGCTACACCTTC. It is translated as CASSSRGQRRSGYTF. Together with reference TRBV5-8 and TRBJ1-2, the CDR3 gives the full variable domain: EAGVTQSPTHLIKTRGQQATLRCSPISGHTSVYWYQQALGLGLQFLLWYDEGEERNRGNFPPRFSGRQFPNYSSELNVNALELEDSALYLCASSSRGQRRSGYTFGSGTRLTVV.

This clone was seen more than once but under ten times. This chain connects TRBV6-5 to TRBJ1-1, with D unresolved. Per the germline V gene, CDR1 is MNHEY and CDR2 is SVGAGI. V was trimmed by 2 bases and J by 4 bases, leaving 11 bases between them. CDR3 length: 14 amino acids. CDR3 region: CASSYGEGSTEAFF. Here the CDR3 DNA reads TGTGCCAGCAGTTACGGGGAGGGATCCACTGAAGCTTTCTTT.